These 14 T cell receptor beta chains came from one sample sequenced in a study of T-cell reconstitution after alpha-beta-depleted transplantation in children. Unique molecular identifiers featured in how the TCRbeta library was prepared. One entry per CDR3 protein results from TCRdb running MiXCR on the PCR reads. The sample holds over 550,000 distinct CDR3 sequences, about 11% seen once. The sample in question was PBMCs from the stem cell graft donor, obtained from the stem cell graft. These TCRs come from a human donor who donated a stem cell graft to a child with acute myeloid leukemia.

This clonotype was seen a handful of times. The chain combines TRBV6-1 with TRBJ2-3; D perhaps matches TRBD2 (6 bases). Trimming took off 3 bases at V and 3 bases at J, with 16 bases between the two ends. CDR1 is MNHNS and CDR2 is SASEGT in the germline V gene. The CDR3 is 16 amino acids. CDR3 DNA: TGTGCCAGCAGTGACCCCCGAATAGCGGAGACAGATACGCAGTATTTT. Protein: CASSDPRIAETDTQYF.

This clonotype has a handful of counts. This chain connects TRBV5-1 to TRBJ1-5; possibly TRBD1 for D (5 bases). This CDR3 spans 15 amino acids. The V end lost 0 bases, the J end lost 3 bases, and 10 bases lay between the germline ends. Germline V gene data show CDR1 as SGHRS and CDR2 as YFSETQ. The CDR3 reads CASSLGGAPNQPQHF. The CDR3 nucleotides read TGCGCCAGCAGCTTGGGAGGGGCGCCCAATCAGCCCCAGCATTTT.

The V and J genes are TRBV7-2 and TRBJ2-7; the D gene is possibly TRBD2 (6 bases). This CDR3 contains 14 residues. Trimming cost V 5 bases and J 5 bases, with 16 bases left between them. Germline loops: CDR1 SGHTA, CDR2 FQGNSA. The DNA for the CDR3 is TGTGCCAGCAGCGCCCCGGGACTGAACCACGAGCAGTACTTC. Its translation: CASSAPGLNHEQYF.

This clonotype was seen only a few times. This rearrangement joins TRBV20-1 to TRBJ2-1, with TRBD2 matching 13 bases. There are 17 residues in the CDR3. The trim removed 3 bases at V and 7 bases at J, leaving 12 bases unmatched. Per germline, CDR1 DFQATT and CDR2 SNEGSKA (reference sequence). The CDR3 bases are TGCAGTGCTAGCCCGACTAGCGGGAGGTCCAACTATAATGAGCAGTTCTTC. This sequence encodes CSASPTSGRSNYNEQFF.

V is TRBV20-1 and J is TRBJ1-5; 9 bases agree with TRBD1. This CDR3 comprises 16 residues. After removal of 0 bases from V and 8 bases from J, the junction contained 11 bases not matched to a gene. The V gene's germline CDR1 is DFQATT and CDR2 SNEGSKA (reference sequence). CDR3 in amino acids: CSAREWGQGDGKPQHF. The CDR3 nucleotides are TGCAGTGCTAGAGAGTGGGGACAGGGAGACGGGAAGCCCCAGCATTTT.

The table lists this clonotype with a few counts. V is TRBV7-2 and J is TRBJ2-1, with TRBD2 matching 8 bases. Trimming took 6 bases from V and 8 from J; bases not matched to a gene: 6. CDR3 length: 13 residues. Germline V gives CDR1 SGHTA, CDR2 FQGNSA. Written as DNA, the CDR3 is TGTGCCAGCAGAGCGGGAGCAGCCTATGAGCAGTTCTTC. The encoded protein is CASRAGAAYEQFF. The variable domain in full, completed from reference TRBV7-2 and TRBJ2-1, reads GAGVSQSPSNKVTEKGKDVELRCDPISGHTALYWYRQSLGQGLEFLIYFQGNSAPDKSGLPSDRFSAERTGGSVSTLTIQRTQQEDSAVYLCASRAGAAYEQFFGPGTRLTVL.

A remark on this clonotype: It may be a read error: a sequence one base away is much more abundant. V is TRBV15 and J is TRBJ2-5; TRBD2 agrees at 9 bases. In germline, CDR1 is LNHNV, CDR2 YYDKDF (reference sequence). The length of the CDR3 is 14 residues. Here the CDR3 reads CATGRLAVPETQYF. CDR3 coding DNA: TGTGCCACCGGCAGACTAGCGGTCCCAGAGACCCAGTACTTC.

This clonotype turned up a few times. The V and J genes are TRBV2 and TRBJ1-6; D perhaps matches TRBD1 (6 bases). The CDR3 consists of 14 residues. The V gene's germline CDR1 is SNHLY and CDR2 FYNNEI. V gave up 4 bases and J gave up 14 bases, with 18 bases separating them. This chain's CDR3 is CASSVQGRDGALHF. CDR3 DNA sequence: TGTGCCAGCAGTGTACAGGGCCGAGATGGGGCCCTCCACTTT.

This clonotype occurred a few times. This chain uses TRBV20-1 with TRBJ1-2, with 9 bases identical to TRBD1. Germline CDR1 reads DFQATT; CDR2 reads SNEGSKA (reference sequence). The length of the CDR3 is 12 residues. The V segment lost 6 bases and the J segment 4 bases; nucleotides outside the gene matches: 3. In DNA, the CDR3 is TGCAGTGCCCGGGACAGGGTCTATGGCTACACCTTC. Translation gives CSARDRVYGYTF.

This clonotype turned up a few times. The chain recombines TRBV5-1 with TRBJ1-2, with D maybe TRBD1 (5 bases). Trimming took off 4 bases at V and 8 bases at J, with 21 bases between the two ends. The germline gives CDR1 SGHRS, CDR2 YFSETQ. This CDR3 has 15 amino acids. The CDR3 DNA sequence: TGCGCCAGCAGCCCAGATCCCGGGCGTGGGGCGGGCTACACCTTC. This codes for CASSPDPGRGAGYTF.

This clonotype was observed many times. This chain links TRBV10-3 with TRBJ1-1; D not certain. Looked up from germline, CDR1 is ENHRY and CDR2 is SYGVKD. The CDR3 is 14 amino acids. V dropped 4 bases and J dropped 0 bases, with 9 bases sitting between them. CDR3 sequence: CAISVSDVNTEAFF. The CDR3 region has the DNA TGTGCCATCAGTGTGTCGGATGTGAACACTGAAGCTTTCTTT.

This clonotype was observed many times. The gene calls are TRBV4-2 and TRBJ2-5, with 13 positions matching TRBD2. Germline V gene data show CDR1 as LGHNA and CDR2 as YNFKEQ. The ends lost 0 bases at V and 4 bases at J; junction bases unmatched: 8. The length of the CDR3 is 18 residues. CDR3 in DNA: TGTGCCAGCAGCCAAGATGGGACTAGCGGGAAAGGGGCAGAGACCCAGTACTTC. Residues: CASSQDGTSGKGAETQYF.

V usage is TRBV30 and J usage is TRBJ2-4; the match to TRBD1 covers 10 bases. The J call may be incorrect, as the DNA end agrees better with TRBJ2-1. Germline-derived CDR1 and CDR2 are GTSNPN and SVGIG (reference sequence). This CDR3 has 15 amino acids. The CDR3 is CAWGTGTGAKNIQFF. The CDR3 nucleotides read TGTGCCTGGGGAACCGGGACAGGGGCTAAAAACATTCAGTTCTTC.

This clonotype appeared a few times. This sequence joins TRBV20-1 and TRBJ2-2; no clear D gene. CDR3 length: 12 amino acids. Germline CDR1 and CDR2: DFQATT and SNEGSKA (reference sequence). V lost 5 bases to trimming and J lost 6 bases, with 10 bases between them. The DNA of the CDR3 is TGCAGTGCTCTTGGGCGAGCCGGGGAGCTGTTTTTT. Translation: CSALGRAGELFF.